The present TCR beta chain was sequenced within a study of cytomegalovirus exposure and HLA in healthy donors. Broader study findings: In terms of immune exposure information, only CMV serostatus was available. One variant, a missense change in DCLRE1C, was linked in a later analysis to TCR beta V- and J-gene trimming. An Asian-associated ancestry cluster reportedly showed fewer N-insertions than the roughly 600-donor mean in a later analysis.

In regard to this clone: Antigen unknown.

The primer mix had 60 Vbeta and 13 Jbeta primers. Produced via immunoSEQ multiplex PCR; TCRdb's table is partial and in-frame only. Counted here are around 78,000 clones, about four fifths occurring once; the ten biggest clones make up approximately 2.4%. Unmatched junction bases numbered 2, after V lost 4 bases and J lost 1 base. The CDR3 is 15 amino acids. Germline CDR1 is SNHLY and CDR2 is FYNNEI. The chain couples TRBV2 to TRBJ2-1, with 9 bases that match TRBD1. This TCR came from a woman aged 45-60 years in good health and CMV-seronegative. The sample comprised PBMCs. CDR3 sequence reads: CASSGGTGSYNEQFF. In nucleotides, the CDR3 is TGTGCCAGCAGTGGCGGGACAGGGTCCTACAATGAGCAGTTCTTC.